This TCR beta chain emerged from a study of blood T cell repertoires in COVID-19. Study-wide background: Acute and convalescent COVID-19 samples came from the United States, Italy and Spain. PBMCs, B-cell-depleted T cells, or T cells were the source of the cDNA or gDNA that made up the material.

This CDR3 contains 16 residues. V shed 0 bases, J shed 0 bases, and the junction held 3 bases outside the gene matches. Germline V gene data show CDR1 as SGDLS and CDR2 as YYNGEE. Authors' methods: Reference gene primer amplification in the assay estimated nucleated cell counts. Generated by immunoSEQ multiplex PCR, the TCRdb table keeps only in-frame clones and is missing some. Clone size and the V and J calls come from that table; the DNA yielded D and trimming. The table lists around 42,000 clones, around 77% of them singletons. Sequencing was performed on peripheral blood. The chain couples TRBV9 to TRBJ2-3; 8 bases are a match to TRBD2. This clonotype was obtained from an older man with active or convalescent COVID-19. The CDR3 reads CASSVGASGSTDTQYF. The DNA of the CDR3 is TGTGCCAGCAGCGTAGGGGCTAGCGGGAGCACAGATACGCAGTATTTT.